One and the same sample provided the 7 T cell receptor beta chains below, sequenced in a study of response to subunit inactivated influenza vaccine. MiXCR was run by TCRdb on the RT-PCR reads, yielding one entry per CDR3 protein. The data contain roughly 760,000 distinct CDR3 sequences, roughly 20% of them singletons. The sample here was PBMCs from blood, taken less than 6 days after vaccination. Source of these receptors: a man between 50 and 59 years old who received an inactivated influenza vaccine.

The chain couples TRBV6-2 or TRBV6-3 to TRBJ1-5; D perhaps matches TRBD1 (6 bases). V gave up 2 bases and J gave up 6 bases, with 14 bases separating them. CDR1 and CDR2 from the germline V gene are MNHEY and SVGEGT. The CDR3 is 15 amino acids. Here the CDR3 reads CASSYQPGHGQPQHF. The DNA of the CDR3 is TGTGCCAGCAGTTACCAGCCGGGACACGGTCAGCCCCAGCATTTT.

The sample holds a few counts of this clonotype. This chain links TRBV6-1 with TRBJ1-1; D unresolved. The V gene's germline CDR1 is MNHNS and CDR2 SASEGT. V was pared by 8 bases and J by 5 bases, with 21 bases between. The CDR3 sequence is 15 residues long. The CDR3 sequence: CASSLTFNGRTEAFF. The CDR3 DNA follows: TGTGCCAGCTCGTTAACCTTTAATGGGCGAACTGAAGCTTTCTTT.

In this sample, this clonotype turned up a few times. The chain combines TRBV10-3 with TRBJ2-1, with D perhaps matching TRBD2 (6 bases). Trimming left V 0 bases short and J 5 bases short, with 14 bases between. The length of the CDR3 is 16 residues. Germline V CDR1 and CDR2: ENHRY, SYGVKD. The CDR3 loop is CAISESRGGSHNEQFF. The CDR3 DNA sequence: TGTGCCATCAGTGAGTCAAGGGGAGGCTCACACAATGAGCAGTTCTTC.

The table lists this clonotype with a few counts. The V and J genes are TRBV6-1 and TRBJ2-1, with TRBD2 matching over 12 bases. The germline CDR1 and CDR2 sequences are MNHNS and SASEGT. The CDR3 covers 15 residues. Trimming removed 6 bases from V and 7 bases from J; junction bases left unmatched: 7. The DNA for the CDR3 is TGTGCCAGCAGGGAGACTAGCGGGGGAGGTAATGAGCAGTTCTTC. Its translation: CASRETSGGGNEQFF.

At least ten counts were recorded for this clonotype. The chain carries TRBV4-3 and TRBJ2-7; tentative D call: TRBD2 (6 bases). The CDR3 loop spans 13 amino acids. Germline V CDR1 and CDR2: LGHNA, YSLEER. Deletions cut 0 bases from V and 6 bases from J, with 9 bases between. The CDR3 reads CASSQEIGGEQYF. The CDR3 nucleotides are TGCGCCAGCAGCCAAGAAATCGGGGGCGAGCAGTACTTC.

There are a few counts of this clonotype. The chain couples TRBV6-1 to TRBJ2-1; TRBD1 might be the D (6 bases). V dropped 5 bases and J dropped 7 bases, with 12 bases sitting between them. The CDR3 is 13 amino acids. In germline, CDR1 is MNHNS, CDR2 SASEGT. The DNA of the CDR3 is TGTGCCAGCAGTCGGTCCGGACAGAATGAGCAGTTCTTC. This codes for CASSRSGQNEQFF.

The chain couples TRBV6-1 to TRBJ1-2, with 7 positions matching TRBD1. J lost 4 bases, V lost 6 bases, and 17 bases had no gene match. Germline-derived CDR1 and CDR2 are MNHNS and SASEGT. This CDR3 region has 17 residues. In DNA form, the CDR3 reads TGTGCCAGCAGAACGAGGAATGTAGACAGGGCCCCCTATGGCTACACCTTC. Protein sequence: CASRTRNVDRAPYGYTF.